Below, one T cell receptor beta chain is given with its context. The junction and the germline gene differ at one end; a read error may be behind it. A second PCR, run for about 7 to 11 cycles, used a sample-barcoded 5' primer plus a J-beta primer mix. Each cDNA molecule was tagged by a template-switch adaptor that had 12 random nucleotides. TCRdb analysed the 5' RACE reads with MiXCR anew, one entry per CDR3 protein. Altogether about 1.8 million distinct CDR3 sequences are present, about 49% being singletons, with the ten largest covering over 2%. This sample is part of a study of blood T cells in healthy people across ages. Whole-study context: Researchers report that template switching captured about one barcoded beta molecule per two T cells.

CDR3 length equals 18 residues. Germline V lookup: CDR1 SQVTM, CDR2 ANQGSEA. Specimen: blood. The gene calls are TRBV29-1 and TRBJ2-1; D may correspond to TRBD1 or TRBD2 (5 bases each). This TCR derives from a woman aged 40 to 50 in good health. The CDR3 reads CSVGPLAETASSHNEQFF. In DNA form, the CDR3 reads TGCAGCGTGGGACCTCTTGCCGAGACAGCTAGCTCCCACAATGAGCAGTTCTTC.